These 11 T cell receptor beta chains share one sample of origin, sequenced in a study of blood T cell repertoires in COVID-19. TCRdb keeps only in-frame clones here, not all; method: immunoSEQ multiplex PCR. Of roughly 500,000 clones in the sample, 70% to 90% were seen once. The specimen was PBMCs or T cells enriched from blood (not recorded which). The receptors were gathered from a woman aged 40 to 50 who had recovered from COVID-19.

The gene calls are TRBV7-2 and TRBJ1-2; D possibly corresponds to TRBD1 (6 bases). Germline CDR1 reads SGHTA; CDR2 reads FQGNSA. The length of the CDR3 is 13 residues. V was pared by 5 bases and J by 2 bases, with 9 bases between. CDR3 nucleotides: TGTGCCAGCAGCAACGACAGGAACTATGGCTACACCTTC. As protein: CASSNDRNYGYTF. The complete variable domain, with remaining parts taken from reference TRBV7-2 and TRBJ1-2, reads GAGVSQSPSNKVTEKGKDVELRCDPISGHTALYWYRQSLGQGLEFLIYFQGNSAPDKSGLPSDRFSAERTGGSVSTLTIQRTQQEDSAVYLCASSNDRNYGYTFGSGTRLTVV.

This chain links TRBV24-1 with TRBJ2-5; 7 bases align to TRBD1. V lost 3 bases to trimming and J lost 5 bases; unmatched junction nucleotides: 11. The CDR3 spans 16 residues. Germline V gene data show CDR1 as KGHDR and CDR2 as SFDVKD. CDR3 DNA sequence: TGTGCCACCAGTGATGGCAAAACAGGGGCTGGGGAGACCCAGTACTTC. It is translated as CATSDGKTGAGETQYF.

The chain couples TRBV7-9 to TRBJ2-2; 7 bases are shared with TRBD1. Germline V lookup: CDR1 SEHNR, CDR2 FQNEAQ (reference sequence). With 5 bases clipped from V and 6 bases from J, the junction kept 12 bases outside the gene matches. This CDR3 has 16 amino acids. The chain's CDR3 is CASSHRGLGSPGELFF. In DNA, the CDR3 is TGTGCCAGCAGCCACAGGGGATTGGGATCCCCCGGGGAGCTGTTTTTT.

The chain carries TRBV7-9 and TRBJ1-3; D perhaps matches TRBD1 (5 bases). The CDR3 extends over 15 amino acids. The V gene lost 6 bases and the J gene lost 0 bases, with 12 bases spanning the gap. The germline gives CDR1 SEHNR, CDR2 FQNEAQ (reference sequence). The CDR3, as DNA: TGTGCCAGCAGGCATAGGGGCAGCTCTGGAAACACCATATATTTT. Translated, it gives CASRHRGSSGNTIYF. The variable domain in full, completed from reference TRBV7-9 and TRBJ1-3, reads DTGVSQNPRHKITKRGQNVTFRCDPISEHNRLYWYRQTLGQGPEFLTYFQNEAQLEKSRLLSDRFSAERPKGSFSTLEIQRTEQGDSAMYLCASRHRGSSGNTIYFGEGSWLTVV.

The genes are TRBV7-2 and TRBJ2-2, with 9 bases fitting TRBD2. Trimming removed 5 bases from V and 4 bases from J; junction bases left unmatched: 11. Germline lookup yields CDR1 SGHTA and CDR2 FQGNSA. The CDR3 totals 17 residues. This CDR3 reads CASSPASQREVTGELFF. DNA of the CDR3: TGTGCCAGCAGCCCAGCGTCCCAGCGGGAGGTCACCGGGGAGCTGTTTTTT.

The rearrangement links TRBV3-1 (or the pseudogene TRBV3-2) to TRBJ2-1; 12 bases are a match to TRBD2. The germline gives CDR1 LGHDT, CDR2 YNNKEL (reference sequence). The CDR3 runs 19 residues. After removal of 4 bases from V and 8 bases from J, the junction contained 18 bases not matched to a gene. As DNA, the CDR3 is TGTGCCAGCAGCCTTAGGGCCAGGAGGACTAGCGGGAAAGAGGATGAGCAGTTCTTC. Amino acids: CASSLRARRTSGKEDEQFF.

The sample holds a few counts of this clone. CDR3: CASRPGTGYNEQFF. In nucleotides, the CDR3 is TGTGCCAGCAGACCCGGGACAGGGTACAATGAGCAGTTCTTC. The J gene is TRBJ2-1, the V gene TRBV27, with 9 nucleotides matching TRBD1. Trimming took 6 bases from V and 4 from J; bases not matched to a gene: 4. Germline V gene sequence: CDR1 MNHEY, CDR2 SMNVEV (reference sequence). CDR3 size: 14 residues.

The chain joins TRBV12-3 or TRBV12-4 to TRBJ1-4, with D unclear. CDR3 length: 13 amino acids. The V gene lost 8 bases and the J gene lost 8 bases, with 15 bases spanning the gap. Written as DNA, the CDR3 is TGTGCCAGCCGTGTTGGGAGCAGGGAAAAACTGTTTTTT. The encoded protein is CASRVGSREKLFF.

The chain carries TRBV9 and TRBJ2-2, with 7 bases identical to TRBD1. The CDR3 sequence is 15 residues long. CDR1 and CDR2 from the germline V gene are SGDLS and YYNGEE. V was pared by 0 bases and J by 8 bases, with 7 bases of the junction left unmatched. CDR3 coding DNA: TGTGCCAGCAGCGTAGCTGAAGGGGGCGAGGGGGAGCTGTTTTTT. Protein sequence: CASSVAEGGEGELFF.

V usage is TRBV5-6 and J usage is TRBJ1-1, with D maybe TRBD1 (6 bases). CDR1 SGHDT and CDR2 YYEEEE come from the germline V gene. V was clipped by 1 base and J by 1 base, with 14 bases between them. This CDR3 region has 16 residues. In DNA, the CDR3 is TGTGCCAGCAGCTTGTTTTATCAGGGGACGAACACTGAAGCTTTCTTT. It codes for CASSLFYQGTNTEAFF. Combining the CDR3 with reference TRBV5-6 and TRBJ1-1 gives the whole variable domain DAGVTQSPTHLIKTRGQQVTLRCSPKSGHDTVSWYQQALGQGPQFIFQYYEEEERQRGNFPDRFSGHQFPNYSSELNVNALLLGDSALYLCASSLFYQGTNTEAFFGQGTRLTVV.

The chain joins TRBV6-5 to TRBJ1-2; 7 positions agree with TRBD1. The V and J ends lost 6 bases and 3 bases, in that order; junction bases with no gene match: 7. Germline CDR1 and CDR2: MNHEY and SVGAGI. The CDR3 is made up of 14 amino acids. CDR3 protein: CASSKDRKDYGYTF. CDR3 sequence (DNA): TGTGCCAGCAGCAAGGACAGGAAGGACTATGGCTACACCTTC.